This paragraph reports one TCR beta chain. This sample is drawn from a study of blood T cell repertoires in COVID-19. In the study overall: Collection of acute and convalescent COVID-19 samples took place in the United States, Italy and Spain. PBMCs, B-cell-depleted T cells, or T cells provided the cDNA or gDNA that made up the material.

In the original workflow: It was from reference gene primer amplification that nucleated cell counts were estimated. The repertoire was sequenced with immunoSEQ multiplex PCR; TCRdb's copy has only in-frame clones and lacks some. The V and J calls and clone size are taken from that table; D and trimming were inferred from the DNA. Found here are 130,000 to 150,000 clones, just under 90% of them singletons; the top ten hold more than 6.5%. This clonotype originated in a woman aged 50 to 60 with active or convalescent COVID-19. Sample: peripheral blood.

The CDR3 loop is CASSLLRGNTGELFF. The CDR3 bases are TGTGCCAGCAGTTTACTAAGGGGGAACACCGGGGAGCTGTTTTTT. The chain links TRBV27 to TRBJ2-2; D possibly corresponds to TRBD1 (5 bases). The germline V gene has CDR1 MNHEY and CDR2 SMNVEV (reference sequence). The CDR3 loop spans 15 amino acids. V lost 2 bases and J lost 1, with 8 bases in between.